A selection of T cell receptor beta chains follows, all from one sample in a study of cytomegalovirus exposure and HLA in healthy donors. The assay was immunoSEQ multiplex PCR, and TCRdb's table has in-frame clones only and misses some. The repertoire consists of over 130,000 clones, with more than 85% occurring once and the leading ten covering around 10%. What was sequenced was PBMCs. These receptors came from a man aged 18 to 29 in good health and CMV-seropositive. Each CDR3 is given without its conserved first and last residue. Rows give clone size only sometimes, using once, few, many, or a class for an expanded clone.

J gene	V gene	clone size	CDR3 protein
TRBJ1-2	TRBV5-1	NA	ASSLAVDRVYGYT
TRBJ2-5	TRBV2	NA	ASRGEGWTQY
TRBJ2-1	TRBV11-3	NA	ASSLGGGKPNEQF
TRBJ1-6	TRBV25-1	NA	ASRVSGLGNSPLH
TRBJ2-7	TRBV19	NA	ASSTMAGRAYEQY
TRBJ2-7	TRBV11-3	NA	ASSPSRVGEQY
TRBJ1-1	TRBV28	NA	ASTQALGQGNEAF
TRBJ2-5	TRBV5-1	NA	ASSPRGWQETQY
TRBJ1-5	TRBV19	NA	ASEEGGWNQPQH
TRBJ2-3	TRBV15	NA	ATSRGQLTDTQY
TRBJ2-2	TRBV18	NA	ASSPSAGGAGELF
TRBJ1-1	TRBV19	NA	ASSMEWGGGTEAF
TRBJ1-1	TRBV5-1	NA	ASSLDSRAMNTEAF
TRBJ2-4	TRBV6-5	NA	ASMGQQNIQY
TRBJ1-2	TRBV6-5	NA	ASSYGGAGGYT
TRBJ2-3	TRBV11-3	NA	ASSSARGGTDTQY
TRBJ2-1	TRBV11-3	NA	ASSLVGGEGEQF
TRBJ1-4	TRBV2	NA	ASSARSYATNEKLF
TRBJ1-1	TRBV27	NA	ASSLIRDRTIEAF
TRBJ2-7	TRBV9	few	ASSPASGAYEQY
TRBJ2-1	TRBV7-9	NA	ASSLGEAEQF
TRBJ1-3	TRBV5-4	NA	ASSPGTGVSGNTIY
TRBJ2-5	TRBV2	NA	ASSGQQETQY
TRBJ2-5	TRBV27	NA	ASSSGGTRMETQY
TRBJ2-2	TRBV27	NA	ASSPTGVADTGELF
TRBJ2-5	TRBV21-1	NA	ASSARGEGQGRETQY
TRBJ2-5	TRBV9	NA	ASSGYRTSGGETQY
TRBJ2-1	TRBV11-3	NA	ASSLDNRGRPSYNEQF
TRBJ2-5	TRBV6-6	once	ASKDRIQETQY
TRBJ2-1	TRBV2	NA	ASGSSVPNEQF
TRBJ1-5	TRBV5-8	NA	ASSLGQGLQPQH
TRBJ2-1	TRBV1	NA	TSSQAGTNYNEQF
TRBJ2-7	TRBV11-3	NA	ASSSPSRDRKQY
TRBJ2-3	TRBV11-2	NA	ASSLLQGKADTQY
TRBJ2-2	TRBV5-1	NA	ASSQIQETGELF
TRBJ1-1	TRBV2	NA	ASSGQISTEAF
TRBJ2-7	TRBV29-1	NA	SVEDLSDEQY
TRBJ2-7	TRBV12-5	NA	ASGFSPPYEQY
TRBJ2-1	TRBV7-6	NA	ASSPHSSYNEQF
TRBJ2-7	TRBV18	NA	ASSPGGAPRREQY
TRBJ1-4	TRBV6-1	NA	ASRRPGQGGEKLF
TRBJ2-7	TRBV27	NA	ASGQGAYEQY
TRBJ2-7	TRBV2	NA	ATSVGTTYEQY
TRBJ2-3	TRBV5-6	NA	ASSLGGLARTDTQY
TRBJ2-7	TRBV2	NA	ASKGQETGEQY
TRBJ2-7	TRBV6-5	NA	ASRSSSYEQY
TRBJ2-1	TRBV5-6	once	ASSPSGGVVGF
TRBJ2-7	TRBV7-9	NA	ASSPSLYGTSNYEQY
TRBJ2-7	TRBV7-8	few	ASPKGWMGRVTEQY
TRBJ1-2	TRBV10-3	NA	AISESTSRPGYT
TRBJ1-2	TRBV6-5	few	ASSSTGNYGYT
TRBJ1-1	TRBV19	once	ASSIWGTGVNEAF